Detailed here is one T cell receptor beta chain. The antigen remains undetermined. The source of the sample is a study of blood T cells in healthy people across ages. Study-level background: About one barcoded beta molecule per two T cells came from capture by template switching. Study observations and caveats: The diversity estimates, figures obtained from one million T cells, were considered underestimates. Nothing was known about donor CMV status, and this possibly confounded expanded clonotype changes.

Using a J-beta primer mix together with a sample-barcoded 5' primer, a second PCR was run for roughly 7 to 11 cycles. Every molecule of cDNA carried a tag from a template-switch adaptor with 12 random nucleotides. One entry per CDR3 protein results from TCRdb running MiXCR on the 5' RACE reads. Of about 1.8 million distinct CDR3 sequences listed, around 50% are singletons. The CDR3 extends over 11 amino acids. Trimming took 7 bases from V and 14 from J, leaving 15 bases between them. From germline, CDR1 is SNHLY and CDR2 FYNNEI. Sequenced sample: blood. This clonotype originated in a woman in her 40s in good health. The genes are TRBV2 and TRBJ2-1; the D gene is possibly TRBD2 (5 bases). The CDR3 sequence: CASKREFKEFF. The CDR3 DNA reads TGTGCCAGCAAGAGGGAATTCAAGGAGTTCTTC.